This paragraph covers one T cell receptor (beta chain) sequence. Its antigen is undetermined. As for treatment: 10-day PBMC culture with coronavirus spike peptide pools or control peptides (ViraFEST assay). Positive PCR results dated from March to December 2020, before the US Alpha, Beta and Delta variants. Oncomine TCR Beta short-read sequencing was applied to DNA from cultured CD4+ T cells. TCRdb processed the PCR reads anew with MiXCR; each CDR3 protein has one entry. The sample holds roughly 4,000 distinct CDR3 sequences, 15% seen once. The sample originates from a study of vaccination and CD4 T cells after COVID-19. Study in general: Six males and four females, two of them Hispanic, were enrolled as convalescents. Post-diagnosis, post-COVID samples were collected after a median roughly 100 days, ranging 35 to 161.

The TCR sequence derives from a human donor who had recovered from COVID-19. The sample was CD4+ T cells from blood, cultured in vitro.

The CDR3 coding sequence is TGTGCCAGCAGCTTGGGGGTAGTCTATGGCTACACCTTC. It translates to CASSLGVVYGYTF. The chain carries TRBV5-6 and TRBJ1-2; D call uncertain. Trimming cost V 0 bases and J 4 bases, with 7 bases left between them. The CDR3 spans 13 residues. CDR1 and CDR2 (germline): SGHDT, YYEEEE.